The next 24 T cell receptor beta chains were all read from a single sample in a study of blood T cell repertoires in COVID-19 (dated by TCRdb to the early 2020s). Library preparation used the immunoSEQ multiplex PCR assay. In its TCRdb copy, this immuneACCESS table keeps in-frame sequences only and misses some clones. Where compared with another copy, unresolved V genes explain less than half of these, and the others have no known cause. This sample lists 250,000 or so clones; roughly 84% were detected once. 1.5% to 1.9% of the sample rests with the top ten. The sample was peripheral blood. The receptors originated from a woman aged 40 to 50 who had recovered from COVID-19.

The CDR3: CASRTGLAGEQYF. In nucleotides, the CDR3 is TGTGCCAGCAGAACGGGACTAGCGGGTGAGCAGTACTTC. The chain links TRBV28 to TRBJ2-7; 12 positions agree with TRBD2. The V segment lost 6 bases and the J segment 7 bases; nucleotides outside the gene matches: 4. Germline V gene sequence: CDR1 MDHEN, CDR2 SYDVKM. CDR3 length: 13 residues. Combining the CDR3 with reference TRBV28 and TRBJ2-7 gives the whole variable domain DVKVTQSSRYLVKRTGEKVFLECVQDMDHENMFWYRQDPGLGLRLIYFSYDVKMKEKGDIPEGYSVSREKKERFSLILESASTNQTSMYLCASRTGLAGEQYFGPGTRLTVT.

The rearrangement joins TRBV7-3 to TRBJ1-1, with D tentatively TRBD1 (5 bases). Germline values: CDR1 SGHTA, CDR2 FQGTGA. V lost 3 bases and J 1 base, leaving 12 bases between the germline ends. The CDR3 spans 15 residues. The CDR3 bases are TGTGCCAGCAGCTTGGACAACAGCTGGAACACTGAAGCTTTCTTT. Its protein product is CASSLDNSWNTEAFF.

This clone has a handful of counts. V and J are TRBV7-9 and TRBJ2-7; 7 bases map to TRBD1. This CDR3 contains 15 residues. Germline V gene sequence: CDR1 SEHNR, CDR2 FQNEAQ (reference sequence). J was trimmed by 0 bases and V by 5 bases; bases with no gene match: 7. CDR3 sequence: CASSPGTVTSYEQYF. The CDR3, as DNA: TGTGCCAGCAGCCCCGGGACAGTAACCTCCTACGAGCAGTACTTC.

The gene calls are TRBV7-9 and TRBJ2-2, with 7 bases aligning to TRBD1. The CDR3 runs 12 residues. CDR1 is SEHNR, CDR2 FQNEAQ, per germline (reference sequence). CDR3 in DNA: TGTGCAGCCGCAGGGGGTACCGGGGAGCTGTTTTTT. Amino acids: CAAAGGTGELFF.

The CDR3 nucleotides read TGTGCCAGCAAAAACTTGCAGGAAAATTCACCCCTCCACTTT. It translates to CASKNLQENSPLHF. The chain couples TRBV6-6 to TRBJ1-6; D unclear. Germline V gene lookup returns CDR1 MNHNY and CDR2 SVGAGI (reference sequence). The CDR3 totals 14 residues. V lost 7 bases, J lost 7 bases, and 14 bases lay in between.

V and J are TRBV24-1 and TRBJ2-5; D is perhaps TRBD2 (6 bases). Germline V gives CDR1 KGHDR, CDR2 SFDVKD. The CDR3 is 15 amino acids. The V gene lost 5 bases and the J gene lost 3 bases, with 15 bases spanning the gap. This CDR3 reads CATSAESRGEETQYF. CDR3 DNA: TGTGCCACCAGTGCCGAGTCCCGCGGGGAAGAGACCCAGTACTTC.

This chain joins TRBV28 and TRBJ2-1; a weak D match, TRBD2 (6 bases). V was trimmed by 4 bases and J by 6 bases, leaving 16 bases between them. The CDR3 is 15 amino acids. Per germline, CDR1 MDHEN and CDR2 SYDVKM. This chain's CDR3 is CASSSPGTAINEQFF. The CDR3 nucleotides read TGTGCCAGCAGTTCTCCCGGGACTGCCATCAATGAGCAGTTCTTC.

The CDR3 loop is CASSVSPGQPPGTGELFF. The CDR3 nucleotides are TGTGCCAGCAGTGTCTCCCCGGGACAGCCCCCCGGGACCGGGGAGCTGTTTTTT. This chain joins TRBV25-1 and TRBJ2-2; 7 bases are a match to TRBD1. The CDR3 spans 18 residues. Germline assignment: CDR1 MGHDK and CDR2 SYGVNS. V shed 4 bases, J shed 5 bases, and the junction held 16 bases outside the gene matches.

This rearrangement joins TRBV4-1 to TRBJ1-5; D might be TRBD1 (5 bases). V was pared by 4 bases and J by 0 bases, with 16 bases between. This CDR3 comprises 17 residues. The germline CDR1 and CDR2 sequences are MGHRA and YSYEKL. The chain's CDR3 is CASSPSGKSYSNQPQHF. The CDR3 DNA reads as TGCGCCAGCAGCCCCTCAGGGAAGTCATATAGCAATCAGCCCCAGCATTTT.

V usage is TRBV15 and J usage is TRBJ2-5; D perhaps matches TRBD1 (6 bases). The germline V and J ends were trimmed by 3 bases and 5 bases, with 19 bases remaining between them. This CDR3 contains 16 residues. Germline lookup yields CDR1 LNHNV and CDR2 YYDKDF (reference sequence). The CDR3 sequence is CATSRGLGRGDETQYF. The CDR3 region has the DNA TGTGCCACCAGCAGGGGATTGGGCAGGGGAGACGAGACCCAGTACTTC.

The chain recombines TRBV5-1 with TRBJ2-1; TRBD1 agrees at 7 bases. The CDR3 runs to 16 residues. J was trimmed by 3 bases and V by 0 bases; bases with no gene match: 6. The germline CDR1 and CDR2 sequences are SGHRS and YFSETQ. The CDR3 nucleotides are TGCGCCAGCAGCTTGGCCGGGCCAGGGGGCTACAATGAGCAGTTCTTC. It codes for CASSLAGPGGYNEQFF.

This chain joins TRBV19 and TRBJ2-1; a weak D match, TRBD1 (6 bases). The CDR3 totals 13 residues. Germline V gene sequence: CDR1 LNHDA, CDR2 SQIVND (reference sequence). V was pared by 4 bases and J by 7 bases, with 11 bases between. CDR3 loop: CASSNRARNEQFF. DNA of the CDR3: TGTGCCAGTAGTAACAGGGCACGGAATGAGCAGTTCTTC.

The chain links TRBV18 to TRBJ1-1; 7 positions match TRBD1. J lost 2 bases, V lost 3 bases, and 12 bases had no gene match. The CDR3 runs 17 residues. Germline V CDR1 and CDR2: KGHSH, LQKENI. The CDR3 DNA is TGTGCCAGCTCACCCCGACAGGGTTTGGGTGTCAACACTGAAGCTTTCTTT. Encoded protein: CASSPRQGLGVNTEAFF.

The genes are TRBV24-1 and TRBJ1-2, with 8 bases fitting TRBD1. The germline V gene has CDR1 KGHDR and CDR2 SFDVKD. This CDR3 has 13 amino acids. Trimming took 3 bases from V and 6 from J; bases not matched to a gene: 2. DNA for the CDR3: TGTGCCACCAGTGATACGACAGGGGATGGCTACACCTTC. Translated: CATSDTTGDGYTF.

The chain is built from TRBV2 and TRBJ2-1, with TRBD2 identical over 8 bases. The V gene's germline CDR1 is SNHLY and CDR2 FYNNEI. The CDR3 is 14 residues long. The CDR3 loop is CGPVRGGSYNEQFF. The DNA for the CDR3 is TGTGGACCGGTTCGGGGGGGTTCCTACAATGAGCAGTTCTTC. Using reference TRBV2 and TRBJ2-1 for the parts outside the CDR3, the full variable domain is EPEVTQTPSHQVTQMGQEVILRCVPISNHLYFYWYRQILGQKVEFLVSFYNNEISEKSEIFDDQFSVERPDGSNFTLKIRSTKLEDSAMYFCGPVRGGSYNEQFFGPGTRLTVL.

The V gene is TRBV27, the J gene TRBJ2-3; TRBD1 agrees at 8 bases. Trimming took 6 bases from V and 5 from J; bases not matched to a gene: 4. The CDR3 is made up of 13 amino acids. Germline CDR1 reads MNHEY; CDR2 reads SMNVEV (reference sequence). CDR3 loop: CASRQGAGDTQYF. The CDR3 region has the DNA TGTGCCAGCAGGCAGGGGGCGGGAGATACGCAGTATTTT.

The J gene is TRBJ1-6, the V gene TRBV6-5; D may be TRBD1 (5 bases). Germline-derived CDR1 and CDR2 are MNHEY and SVGAGI. V lost 4 bases and J 5 bases, leaving 15 bases between the germline ends. The CDR3 has 16 amino acids. CDR3 nucleotide sequence: TGTGCCAGCAGTTCCCCAATGACAGCTAATAATTCACCCCTCCACTTT. Protein sequence: CASSSPMTANNSPLHF.

The rearrangement links TRBV7-6 to TRBJ2-1, with D hard to call. The V and J ends lost 1 base and 4 bases respectively, with 14 bases between them. From germline, CDR1 is SGHVS and CDR2 FNYEAQ. The CDR3 runs to 16 residues. CDR3: CASSLGSGEKYNEQFF. CDR3 DNA: TGTGCCAGCAGCTTAGGCTCGGGTGAGAAATACAATGAGCAGTTCTTC.

J is TRBJ1-6 and V is TRBV30; TRBD1 agrees at 7 bases. Germline CDR1 reads GTSNPN; CDR2 reads SVGIG (reference sequence). V lost 2 bases, J lost 11 bases, and 15 bases stayed unmatched. The CDR3 runs to 16 residues. CDR3 DNA sequence: TGTGCCTGGAGTCGGAGGGGACAGCCGACAAAGACACCCCTCCACTTT. Amino acid sequence: CAWSRRGQPTKTPLHF.

The V call is TRBV19, the J call TRBJ2-5, with 9 positions matching TRBD1. The CDR3 length is 13 residues. V trimming: 5 bases; J trimming: 4 bases; junction bases outside the gene matches: 2. Germline V CDR1 and CDR2: LNHDA, SQIVND (reference sequence). The CDR3 coding sequence is TGTGCCAGTAGTGTACAGGGGGCAGAGACCCAGTACTTC. Translating it yields CASSVQGAETQYF.

V and J are TRBV30 and TRBJ2-2; D unresolved. The germline V and J ends were trimmed by 0 bases and 5 bases, with 7 bases remaining between them. Germline loops: CDR1 GTSNPN, CDR2 SVGIG (reference sequence). CDR3 length: 13 amino acids. CDR3 coding DNA: TGTGCCTGGAGTGTTCGACTTACCGGGGAGCTGTTTTTT. It yields the protein CAWSVRLTGELFF.

This clone was detected only a few times. The chain couples TRBV10-1 to TRBJ2-1, with D maybe TRBD2 (5 bases). V was clipped by 5 bases and J by 8 bases, with 19 bases between them. CDR3 length: 15 amino acids. Germline V gene sequence: CDR1 WNHNN, CDR2 SYGVQD (reference sequence). The CDR3: CASSSYRLRVYEQFF. The CDR3, as DNA: TGCGCCAGCAGTTCTTATCGTCTGAGGGTATATGAGCAGTTCTTC.

The table lists this clone with a few counts. The chain has TRBV11-2 and TRBJ1-1, with no clear D. The CDR3 is 14 amino acids. Germline CDR1 is SGHAT and CDR2 is FQNNGV. Between the trimmed V and J ends, which lost 4 bases and 0 bases, there was a span of 9 bases. The CDR3 sequence: CASSSTLLNTEAFF. CDR3 sequence (DNA): TGTGCCAGCAGCTCGACACTTTTGAACACTGAAGCTTTCTTT. Variable domain in full (rest from reference TRBV11-2 and TRBJ1-1): EAGVAQSPRYKIIEKRQSVAFWCNPISGHATLYWYQQILGQGPKLLIQFQNNGVVDDSQLPKDRFSAERLKGVDSTLKIQPAKLEDSAVYLCASSSTLLNTEAFFGQGTRLTVV.

The rearrangement links TRBV6-5 to TRBJ1-5, with 8 bases matching TRBD1. The V gene's germline CDR1 is MNHEY and CDR2 SVGAGI. The CDR3 runs to 15 residues. With 5 bases clipped from V and 2 bases from J, the junction kept 5 bases outside the gene matches. The CDR3 loop reads CASSKGQDRNQPQHF. The CDR3 DNA reads TGTGCCAGCAGTAAGGGACAGGACCGCAATCAGCCCCAGCATTTT.